These 9 T cell receptor beta chains share one sample of origin, sequenced in a study of T-cell reconstitution after alpha-beta-depleted transplantation in children. TCRbeta library construction was performed incorporating unique molecular identifiers. TCRdb redid the calling of the PCR reads with MiXCR, one entry per CDR3 protein. The data hold 700,000 or so distinct CDR3 sequences, with about an eighth observed a single time. The sample here was PBMCs, taken before TCRalphabeta/CD19-depleted stem cell transplant. These receptor sequences come from a girl aged 2 to 10 with congenital amegakaryocytic thrombocytopenia, due to receive a stem cell transplant.

This clonotype was counted many times. This chain uses TRBV27 with TRBJ2-7, with D possibly matching TRBD1 (5 bases). V was trimmed by 6 bases and J by 3 bases, leaving 12 bases between them. CDR1 MNHEY and CDR2 SMNVEV come from the germline V gene (reference sequence). The CDR3 runs to 13 residues. The CDR3 DNA reads as TGTGCCAGCAGCCGCGACAGATTCTACGAGCAGTACTTC. Translating gives CASSRDRFYEQYF.

This clonotype was observed a handful of times. This rearrangement joins TRBV11-2 to TRBJ2-3; D tentatively reads TRBD1 or TRBD2 (6 bases each). The germline gives CDR1 SGHAT, CDR2 FQNNGV. The CDR3 is made up of 17 amino acids. V gave up 5 bases and J gave up 2 bases, with 20 bases separating them. The CDR3 region has the DNA TGTGCCAGCAGCCTGCGGGAAGGACAGACGTACACAGATACGCAGTATTTT. This encodes CASSLREGQTYTDTQYF.

The sample holds a few counts of this clonotype. The gene calls are TRBV7-8 and TRBJ2-2; maybe TRBD2 (5 bases). The V end lost 5 bases, the J end lost 10 bases, and 17 bases lay between the germline ends. Looked up from germline, CDR1 is SGHVS and CDR2 is FQNEAQ. This CDR3 contains 14 residues. The CDR3 sequence is CASSLPGMSAELFF. CDR3 coding DNA: TGTGCCAGCAGCCTCCCGGGGATGAGTGCGGAGCTGTTTTTT.

To note about this clonotype: A much bigger clone sits one base away, suggesting this may be a read error. The chain has TRBV5-5 and TRBJ2-7; TRBD2 matches at 10 bases. Germline V lookup: CDR1 SGHKS, CDR2 YYEKEE (reference sequence). This CDR3 is 18 amino acids long. V was pared by 3 bases and J by 0 bases, with 12 bases of the junction left unmatched. The chain's CDR3 is CASSSTRTSGPFSYEQYF. DNA of the CDR3: TGTGCCAGCAGCTCGACCAGGACTAGCGGTCCCTTCTCCTACGAGCAGTACTTC.

This clonotype was seen many times. The chain is built from TRBV20-1 and TRBJ1-3; D perhaps matches TRBD1 (6 bases). V lost 4 bases and J 1 base, leaving 14 bases between the germline ends. In germline, CDR1 is DFQATT, CDR2 SNEGSKA (reference sequence). This CDR3 region has 15 residues. CDR3: CSAMPAGVSGNTIYF. CDR3 DNA: TGCAGTGCTATGCCGGCAGGGGTTTCTGGAAACACCATATATTTT.

This clonotype was found many times. This sequence joins TRBV3-1 and TRBJ2-7; D not certain. V shed 0 bases and J shed 0 bases, with 3 bases lying between them. The CDR3 is 13 amino acids. Germline lookup yields CDR1 LGHDT and CDR2 YNNKEL (reference sequence). The CDR3 DNA follows: TGTGCCAGCAGCCAAGACCCCTCCTACGAGCAGTACTTC. It is translated as CASSQDPSYEQYF.

V is TRBV12-3 or TRBV12-4 and J is TRBJ2-7; D gene ambiguous. The CDR3 loop spans 15 amino acids. The V end lost 6 bases, the J end lost 5 bases, and 20 bases lay between the germline ends. The CDR3 is CASSPERVEIHEQYF. As DNA, the CDR3 is TGTGCCAGCAGCCCTGAGCGCGTGGAGATCCACGAGCAGTACTTC.

In its sample, this clonotype was seen many times. J is TRBJ2-2 and V is TRBV12-3 or TRBV12-4; D is unclear. The CDR3 has 15 amino acids. Trimming left V 5 bases short and J 7 bases short, with 17 bases between. CDR3 DNA sequence: TGTGCCAGCAGTCTCCCCTTGGACCTCTTCGGGGAGCTGTTTTTT. Protein sequence: CASSLPLDLFGELFF.

This clonotype was seen only a few times. This rearrangement joins TRBV7-6 to TRBJ2-1; D possibly matches TRBD1 or TRBD2 (6 bases each). V gave up 3 bases and J gave up 7 bases, with 13 bases separating them. The CDR3 covers 14 residues. Germline assignment: CDR1 SGHVS and CDR2 FNYEAQ. The CDR3 loop reads CASSFGGLINEQFF. The CDR3 DNA sequence: TGTGCCAGCAGCTTCGGGGGCCTAATTAATGAGCAGTTCTTC.